The 24 T cell receptor beta chains listed next were all sequenced from one sample in a study of regulatory T cells in long-lasting Graves disease. Combining iRepertoire HTBI primers with Arm-PCR of CDR3 regions, the authors built TCR beta libraries. TCRdb re-analysed the multiplex PCR reads in MiXCR, keeping a single row per CDR3 protein. This sample carries 300,000 to 400,000 distinct CDR3 sequences, approximately 15% of them seen once, and the ten largest clones take 25% to 30%. The time point: newly diagnosed GD, antithyroid drugs for less than 3 months. The TCR library used RNA extracted from PBMCs. The data also belong to a second study, concerning T cells in Graves' hyperthyroidism and ophthalmopathy.

Sequencing used peripheral blood mononuclear cells (PBMCs), obtained at new diagnosis, from a patient treated with antithyroid drugs. The receptor source for this set is a middle-aged man with Graves disease.

This clonotype was seen ten or more times. The chain has TRBV20-1 and TRBJ2-1, with 7 bases identical to TRBD2. Germline V gene data show CDR1 as DFQATT and CDR2 as SNEGSKA (reference sequence). The CDR3 contains 15 residues. V was pared by 3 bases and J by 4 bases, with 9 bases of the junction left unmatched. DNA of the CDR3: TGCAGTGCTAGGGAACCCCTAGCGGATTACAATGAGCAGTTCTTC. Its translation is CSAREPLADYNEQFF.

In this sample, this clonotype turned up once. This sequence joins TRBV20-1 and TRBJ1-1; the D gene is possibly TRBD1 (6 bases). V was cut by 4 bases and J by 3 bases, with 12 bases left in between. CDR3 length equals 13 residues. Looked up from germline, CDR1 is DFQATT and CDR2 is SNEGSKA (reference sequence). The chain's CDR3 is CSATLDRYTEAFF. CDR3 in DNA: TGCAGTGCTACCCTAGACAGGTACACTGAAGCTTTCTTT.

This clonotype was seen at least ten times. This sequence joins TRBV9 and TRBJ1-1; D unclear. V was pared by 5 bases and J by 3 bases, with 11 bases between. Germline V gene sequence: CDR1 SGDLS, CDR2 YYNGEE. The CDR3 runs 13 residues. CDR3 protein: CASSLPPHTEAFF. The CDR3 DNA follows: TGTGCCAGCAGTTTACCGCCCCACACTGAAGCTTTCTTT.

The rearrangement links TRBV7-2 to TRBJ2-3, with no clear D. V lost 2 bases and J 0 bases, leaving 12 bases between the germline ends. This CDR3 is 16 amino acids long. CDR1 SGHTA and CDR2 FQGNSA come from the germline V gene. The CDR3 DNA sequence: TGTGCCAGCAGCTTACACCCCCGTCTTAGCACAGATACGCAGTATTTT. Protein: CASSLHPRLSTDTQYF. Variable domain in full (rest from reference TRBV7-2 and TRBJ2-3): GAGVSQSPSNKVTEKGKDVELRCDPISGHTALYWYRQSLGQGLEFLIYFQGNSAPDKSGLPSDRFSAERTGGSVSTLTIQRTQQEDSAVYLCASSLHPRLSTDTQYFGPGTRLTVL.

The table lists this clonotype with many counts. The chain has TRBV30 and TRBJ2-1, with TRBD2 matching 7 bases. Germline values: CDR1 GTSNPN, CDR2 SVGIG (reference sequence). Trimming cost V 3 bases and J 3 bases; bases outside gene matches: 5. This CDR3 has 14 residues. CDR3 residues: CAWRAAGDYNEQFF. The CDR3 DNA is TGTGCCTGGAGGGCCGCGGGGGACTACAATGAGCAGTTCTTC.

Concerning this clonotype: Since a much larger clone is just one base distant, this may be a read error. The chain couples TRBV6-1 to TRBJ1-2; tentative D call: TRBD1 (5 bases). Germline loops: CDR1 MNHNS, CDR2 SASEGT. This CDR3 is built from 14 residues. V lost 5 bases and J 0 bases, leaving 10 bases between the germline ends. CDR3 bases: TGTGCCAGCAGTAGGGACGGAACTAACTATGGCTACACCTTC. It encodes CASSRDGTNYGYTF.

There are many counts of this clonotype. V usage is TRBV29-1 and J usage is TRBJ1-4; D uncertain. V gave up 4 bases and J gave up 7 bases, with 16 bases separating them. The CDR3 extends over 14 amino acids. CDR1 and CDR2 from the germline V gene are SQVTM and ANQGSEA. Here the CDR3 reads CSVVLLRDPEKLFF. DNA of the CDR3: TGCAGCGTTGTTCTCCTGCGCGACCCTGAAAAACTGTTTTTT.

Only a few counts were recorded for this clonotype. The gene calls are TRBV2 and TRBJ1-6, with 8 bases lining up with TRBD1. The length of the CDR3 is 17 residues. The trim removed 6 bases at V and 6 bases at J, leaving 13 bases unmatched. CDR1 and CDR2 (germline): SNHLY, FYNNEI. CDR3 protein: CASSLTGGQGSNSPLHF. CDR3 bases: TGTGCCAGCAGCCTAACCGGAGGACAGGGTTCTAATTCACCCCTCCACTTT.

This clonotype was seen more than once but under ten times. The chain combines TRBV28 with TRBJ1-5; no clear D. The CDR3 is made up of 14 amino acids. The V and J ends lost 7 bases and 0 bases respectively, with 10 bases between them. Per the germline V gene, CDR1 is MDHEN and CDR2 is SYDVKM. The DNA of the CDR3 is TGTGCCAGCACTAGAGCTTTTAGCAATCAGCCCCAGCATTTT. This encodes CASTRAFSNQPQHF.

This clonotype came up many times. This rearrangement joins TRBV5-1 to TRBJ1-1; D unresolved. Looked up from germline, CDR1 is SGHRS and CDR2 is YFSETQ. The CDR3 is 15 amino acids. V dropped 0 bases and J dropped 0 bases, with 9 bases sitting between them. CDR3 nucleotides: TGCGCCAGCAGCTTGGCCAACAGAATGAACACTGAAGCTTTCTTT. Translated, it gives CASSLANRMNTEAFF.

The chain joins TRBV24-1 to TRBJ1-1, with D unresolved. Germline V gene data show CDR1 as KGHDR and CDR2 as SFDVKD. There are 15 residues in the CDR3. With 7 bases removed from V and 3 bases from J, the gap between germline ends came to 17 bases. The CDR3 sequence is CATSSTEGGDTEAFF. Written as DNA, the CDR3 is TGTGCCACCAGCTCCACGGAGGGCGGCGACACTGAAGCTTTCTTT.

This rearrangement joins TRBV4-1 to TRBJ1-5, with TRBD1 matching 9 bases. J was trimmed by 4 bases and V by 2 bases; bases with no gene match: 9. Per the germline V gene, CDR1 is MGHRA and CDR2 is YSYEKL. The CDR3 has 17 residues. CDR3 DNA sequence: TGCGCCAGCAGCCAACTCCGCCTGACAGGGGGGAATCAGCCCCAGCATTTT. Translation gives CASSQLRLTGGNQPQHF.

This chain joins TRBV6-1 and TRBJ1-5; D unresolved. CDR1 is MNHNS and CDR2 is SASEGT in the germline V gene. Trimming stripped 6 bases from V and 0 bases from J, with 9 bases between. The CDR3 has 14 residues. DNA of the CDR3: TGTGCCAGCAGGGGCCCTTATAGCAATCAGCCCCAGCATTTT. Protein: CASRGPYSNQPQHF.

On this clonotype itself: The junction differs from germline at one of its ends, possibly a read error. The chain combines TRBV6-4 with TRBJ2-3; maybe TRBD2 (6 bases). The CDR3 is 15 residues long. Germline V gene lookup returns CDR1 MRHNA and CDR2 SNTAGT. For the CDR3, the DNA is TGTGCCAGCAGTGAGATTGCGGGAAGCACAGGTACGCAGTATTTT. This gives the protein CASSEIAGSTGTQYF.

In its sample, this clonotype was seen many times. The chain recombines TRBV18 with TRBJ2-7, with D possibly TRBD1 on 6 matching bases. The CDR3 is 15 residues long. The V gene lost 2 bases and the J gene lost 4 bases, with 15 bases spanning the gap. Germline V gene lookup returns CDR1 KGHSH and CDR2 LQKENI. This chain's CDR3 is CASSPSAGAGYEQYF. The DNA for the CDR3 is TGTGCCAGCTCACCATCGGCAGGGGCTGGGTACGAGCAGTACTTC.

This clonotype was seen repeatedly, ten times or more. The junction and the germline gene differ at one end; a read error may be behind it. The rearrangement links TRBV9 to TRBJ1-1, with D possibly matching TRBD1 (6 bases). CDR3 size: 14 residues. Germline-derived CDR1 and CDR2 are SGDLS and YYNGEE. This chain's CDR3 is CASSLVGGRTEAFF. The CDR3 DNA is TGCGCCAGCAGCTTGGTCGGGGGGCGAACTGAAGCTTTCTTT.

This clonotype was counted a few times. The chain couples TRBV20-1 to TRBJ2-3; 9 bases fit TRBD1. CDR1 and CDR2 (germline): DFQATT, SNEGSKA (reference sequence). V shed 6 bases, J shed 6 bases, and the junction held 10 bases outside the gene matches. The CDR3 loop spans 14 amino acids. Here the CDR3 reads CSAVRTGARDTQYF. CDR3 nucleotide sequence: TGCAGTGCCGTCCGGACAGGGGCAAGGGATACGCAGTATTTT.

This clonotype was seen repeatedly, ten times or more. The chain is built from TRBV30 and TRBJ1-1, with D possibly TRBD1 on 5 matching bases. The CDR3 has 11 residues. Trimming cost V 5 bases and J 10 bases, with 14 bases left between them. CDR1 is GTSNPN and CDR2 is SVGIG in the germline V gene (reference sequence). CDR3 sequence: CAWAGGGAAFF. The DNA for the CDR3 is TGTGCCTGGGCCGGCGGGGGTGCAGCTTTCTTT. Looking up the rest from reference TRBV30 and TRBJ1-1 gives the full variable domain: SQTIHQWPATLVQPVGSPLSLECTVEGTSNPNLYWYRQAAGRGLQLLFYSVGIGQISSEVPQNLSASRPQDRQFILSSKKLLLSDSGFYLCAWAGGGAAFFGQGTRLTVV.

Ten or more counts support this clonotype. V usage is TRBV3-1 and J usage is TRBJ2-7, with TRBD1 matching 9 bases. Germline CDR1 LGHDT, CDR2 YNNKEL (reference sequence). CDR3 length: 15 residues. V lost 3 bases, J lost 5 bases, and 8 bases stayed unmatched. The CDR3 reads CASSHRTGVADEQYF. CDR3 sequence (DNA): TGTGCCAGCAGCCATAGGACAGGGGTAGCGGACGAGCAGTACTTC.

This chain uses TRBV5-1 with TRBJ2-5; 9 bases line up with TRBD1. This CDR3 is 14 amino acids long. Germline V CDR1 and CDR2: SGHRS, YFSETQ. The junction had 10 bases not matched to a gene; V was cut back by 4 bases and J by 9 bases. CDR3 loop: CASSAVGDRVAQYF. For the CDR3, the DNA is TGCGCCAGCAGCGCGGTAGGGGACAGGGTGGCCCAGTACTTC.

This clonotype was counted at least ten times. This sequence joins TRBV12-3 or TRBV12-4 and TRBJ2-7, with D possibly being TRBD2 (6 bases). V was trimmed by 4 bases and J by 5 bases, leaving 18 bases between them. CDR3 length equals 15 residues. The CDR3 DNA follows: TGTGCCAGCAGTTACCTTACCGGGGGATTCGACGAGCAGTACTTC. As protein: CASSYLTGGFDEQYF.

This clonotype was counted once. CDR3 loop: CASRPPRNLYGYTF. The CDR3 nucleotides are TGTGCCAGCAGACCACCCCGGAACCTCTATGGCTACACCTTC. The V and J genes are TRBV12-3 or TRBV12-4 and TRBJ1-2; D remains unclear. The CDR3 consists of 14 residues. V was shortened by 6 bases and J by 4 bases, with 15 bases between the two germline ends.

The sample holds one count of this clonotype. The chain is built from TRBV7-3 and TRBJ1-4; D is unresolved. The CDR3 contains 13 residues. In germline, CDR1 is SGHTA, CDR2 FQGTGA. The V end lost 1 base, the J end lost 5 bases, and 5 bases lay between the germline ends. This CDR3 reads CASSLRPNEKLFF. The CDR3 bases are TGTGCCAGCAGCTTAAGGCCGAATGAAAAACTGTTTTTT.

This clonotype came up many times. The rearrangement uses TRBV6-5 and TRBJ1-1; no clear D gene. V gave up 4 bases and J gave up 2 bases, with 8 bases separating them. This CDR3 is built from 13 residues. Looked up from germline, CDR1 is MNHEY and CDR2 is SVGAGI. The CDR3, as DNA: TGTGCCAGCAGTTCCTTGGTCAACACTGAAGCTTTCTTT. It yields the protein CASSSLVNTEAFF.